This entry lists 4 T cell receptor beta chains sequenced from one sample in a study of T cell repertoires in cytomegalovirus infection. Antigen specificity for these receptors is unknown. In TCRdb, the reads were re-called with MiXCR into one record per CDR3 protein. The sample holds under 150,000 distinct CDR3 sequences; about 30% are singletons and the top ten take approximately 41%. This specimen was CD8+ T cells from cultured PBMCs, taken from culture after CMV antigen stimulation. These receptors all come from a human donor in good health (CMV status not recorded). Some clones in this sample may be carry-over from other donors' samples.

This clonotype was observed many times. This chain links TRBV4-1 with TRBJ2-6, with D perhaps matching TRBD2 (5 bases). CDR3 length equals 14 residues. Trimming cost V 7 bases and J 4 bases, with 11 bases left between them. CDR1 is MGHRA, CDR2 YSYEKL, per germline. CDR3 coding DNA: TGCGCCAGCACTACAACGGGGGGGGCCAACGTCCTGACTTTC. Translated: CASTTTGGANVLTF.

This clonotype was counted at least ten times. The chain uses TRBV12-3 or TRBV12-4 and TRBJ2-5; 14 nucleotides agree with TRBD2. Losses at the gene ends were 6 bases for V and 3 bases for J; bases not matched to a gene: 6. This CDR3 spans 16 amino acids. The CDR3 DNA follows: TGTGCCAGCAGCCCGACTAGCGGGGGGGCCGAAGAGACCCAGTACTTC. The encoded protein is CASSPTSGGAEETQYF.

The chain employs TRBV6-1 and TRBJ1-1, with TRBD1 identical over 9 bases. There are 15 residues in the CDR3. Germline CDR1 reads MNHNS; CDR2 reads SASEGT. The junction had 4 bases not matched to a gene; V was cut back by 4 bases and J by 1 base. CDR3 coding DNA: TGTGCCAGCAGTGTCTTACAGGGGGCGAACACTGAAGCTTTCTTT. Amino acids: CASSVLQGANTEAFF.

This clonotype was counted between two and nine times. J is TRBJ2-2 and V is TRBV6-5; D call uncertain. The germline V gene encodes CDR1 MNHEY and CDR2 SVGAGI. The ends were cut back, 2 bases at V and 3 bases at J, with 10 bases in the middle. The CDR3 sequence is 15 residues long. This CDR3 reads CASSYLDPDTGELFF. Written as DNA, the CDR3 is TGTGCCAGCAGTTACCTGGATCCGGACACCGGGGAGCTGTTTTTT.